The 9 T cell receptor beta chains given below trace back to one sample, sequenced in a study of T cell changes during pregnancy in multiple sclerosis. Clones were sequenced by immunoSEQ multiplex PCR, and TCRdb holds only the in-frame ones, with some missing. The table records some 110,000 clones, under 95% of them present only once. Sample: peripheral blood, taken before pregnancy. The receptor set was obtained from a female donor with multiple sclerosis, enrolled in a pregnancy study.

This clone showed up just once. CDR3 amino acids: CAISEPGQGGSYNEQFF. The DNA of the CDR3 is TGTGCCATCAGTGAACCCGGACAGGGTGGGTCCTACAATGAGCAGTTCTTC. V gene TRBV10-3 combines with J gene TRBJ2-1; 8 positions match TRBD1. This CDR3 region has 17 residues. CDR1 and CDR2 (germline): ENHRY, SYGVKD. Losses at the gene ends were 3 bases for V and 1 base for J; bases not matched to a gene: 8.

The chain recombines TRBV19 with TRBJ2-7, with 8 positions matching TRBD1. With V trimmed by 3 bases and J by 2 bases, 3 bases remained unmatched. Germline assignment: CDR1 LNHDA and CDR2 SQIVND (reference sequence). This CDR3 has 14 amino acids. Written as DNA, the CDR3 is TGTGCCAGTAGTATCGGACAGGGTACCTACGAGCAGTACTTC. This sequence encodes CASSIGQGTYEQYF.

Only one count was recorded for this clone. The V and J genes are TRBV5-6 and TRBJ1-2; 9 bases line up with TRBD1. V was clipped by 4 bases and J by 4 bases; unmatched bases: 5. The V gene's germline CDR1 is SGHDT and CDR2 YYEEEE. CDR3 length equals 14 residues. For the CDR3, the DNA is TGTGCCAGCAGCCCAACAGGGGGCGGCTATGGCTACACCTTC. Its protein product is CASSPTGGGYGYTF.

This rearrangement joins TRBV19 to TRBJ2-1; D is possibly TRBD1 (6 bases). Germline lookup yields CDR1 LNHDA and CDR2 SQIVND (reference sequence). Trimming cost V 5 bases and J 6 bases, with 35 bases left between them. The CDR3 covers 21 residues. The CDR3 protein is CASSPEGHIQAVAPHSNEQFF. In nucleotides, the CDR3 is TGTGCCAGTAGTCCAGAGGGACATATTCAGGCAGTGGCGCCCCACAGCAATGAGCAGTTCTTC. Filled out from reference TRBV19 and TRBJ2-1, the complete variable domain reads DGGITQSPKYLFRKEGQNVTLSCEQNLNHDAMYWYRQDPGQGLRLIYYSQIVNDFQKGDIAEGYSVSREKKESFPLTVTSAQKNPTAFYLCASSPEGHIQAVAPHSNEQFFGPGTRLTVL.

The V call is TRBV20-1, the J call TRBJ2-1; D may be TRBD1 (6 bases). CDR1 is DFQATT, CDR2 SNEGSKA, per germline (reference sequence). The CDR3 length is 10 residues. The germline V and J ends were trimmed by 6 bases and 9 bases, with 9 bases remaining between them. The CDR3: CSAGHPEQFF. The CDR3 nucleotides are TGCAGTGCGGGACACCCTGAGCAGTTCTTC.

J is TRBJ2-5 and V is TRBV5-1; the match to TRBD1 covers 9 bases. Germline values: CDR1 SGHRS, CDR2 YFSETQ. The CDR3 contains 14 residues. The J segment lost 3 bases and the V segment lost 3 bases, leaving 3 bases of the junction unmatched. CDR3: CASSSRTGEETQYF. The CDR3 coding sequence is TGCGCCAGCAGCTCGCGGACAGGGGAAGAGACCCAGTACTTC.

The chain couples TRBV4-1 to TRBJ1-2, with D possibly being TRBD1 (5 bases). The length of the CDR3 is 17 residues. V shed 0 bases and J shed 3 bases, with 17 bases lying between them. From germline, CDR1 is MGHRA and CDR2 YSYEKL. The CDR3 DNA follows: TGCGCCAGCAGCCAAGAGGCGGGGCGGGGATCAGACTATGGCTACACCTTC. Protein: CASSQEAGRGSDYGYTF.

V gene TRBV9 combines with J gene TRBJ1-1; a weak D match, TRBD1 (5 bases). The V end lost 0 bases, the J end lost 3 bases, and 15 bases lay between the germline ends. This CDR3 is built from 16 residues. In germline, CDR1 is SGDLS, CDR2 YYNGEE. CDR3 DNA: TGTGCCAGCAGCGTAGCCGGGGGTATATTGGACACTGAAGCTTTCTTT. Protein: CASSVAGGILDTEAFF. Looking up the rest from reference TRBV9 and TRBJ1-1 gives the full variable domain: DSGVTQTPKHLITATGQRVTLRCSPRSGDLSVYWYQQSLDQGLQFLIQYYNGEERAKGNILERFSAQQFPDLHSELNLSSLELGDSALYFCASSVAGGILDTEAFFGQGTRLTVV.

The chain recombines TRBV14 with TRBJ2-2, with D possibly being TRBD2 (5 bases). V gave up 2 bases and J gave up 7 bases, with 11 bases separating them. Germline V gene sequence: CDR1 SGHDN, CDR2 FVKESK. The CDR3 covers 14 residues. Written as DNA, the CDR3 is TGTGCCAGCAGCCAAAGCGGTTGGGGCGGGGAGCTGTTTTTT. Encoded protein: CASSQSGWGGELFF.